A single sample is the source of the 9 T cell receptor beta chains below, sequenced in a study of beta chain features in type 1 diabetes. Study-level findings and limits: Type 1 diabetes patients showed a moderate but significant shortening of TCRB CDR3s in all four CD4+ subsets.

Their target antigens are unknown. Expressed TCRB transcripts were sequenced, since all the RNA that had been isolated was reverse transcribed. Libraries were prepared by immunoSEQ multiplex PCR; TCRdb keeps only in-frame clonotypes and omits some of them. Here the sample spans hundreds of thousands of clones, roughly an eighth being singletons. The sample was naive CD4+ T cells from blood. These receptors were obtained from a man aged 30-40 years with type 1 diabetes.

The chain carries TRBV25-1 and TRBJ1-1; D remains ambiguous. V was clipped by 3 bases and J by 3 bases, with 8 bases between them. This CDR3 has 13 amino acids. Per germline, CDR1 MGHDK and CDR2 SYGVNS. The DNA of the CDR3 is TGTGCCAGCAGTGAGCGAGAAGACACTGAAGCTTTCTTT. Encoded protein: CASSEREDTEAFF.

The gene calls are TRBV28 and TRBJ2-7; D is possibly TRBD2 (6 bases). Germline lookup yields CDR1 MDHEN and CDR2 SYDVKM. CDR3 size: 12 residues. V lost 4 bases, J lost 6 bases, and 10 bases lay in between. Written as DNA, the CDR3 is TGTGCCAGCAGTTCTAGCGTATTCGAGCAGTACTTC. Translating it yields CASSSSVFEQYF.

This clone was counted only a few times. The rearrangement joins TRBV10-3 to TRBJ2-3; D may be TRBD2 (6 bases). The CDR3 is made up of 14 amino acids. The germline gives CDR1 ENHRY, CDR2 SYGVKD. The ends were cut back, 3 bases at V and 6 bases at J, with 13 bases in the middle. Written as DNA, the CDR3 is TGTGCCATCAGTGATGTATCACGGGAGGATACGCAGTATTTT. This gives the protein CAISDVSREDTQYF.

V and J are TRBV18 and TRBJ1-1, with TRBD1 identical over 8 bases. The V and J ends lost 2 bases and 7 bases, in that order; junction bases with no gene match: 6. The germline CDR1 and CDR2 sequences are KGHSH and LQKENI. CDR3 size: 14 residues. CDR3: CASSPGQGGLEAFF. DNA for the CDR3: TGTGCCAGCTCACCAGGACAGGGAGGTCTTGAAGCTTTCTTT.

The rearrangement joins TRBV7-3 to TRBJ2-3; 14 bases line up with TRBD2. Unmatched junction bases numbered 10, after V lost 5 bases and J lost 0 bases. There are 19 residues in the CDR3. Per the germline V gene, CDR1 is SGHTA and CDR2 is FQGTGA. The chain's CDR3 is CASSPRTSGRTRSTDTQYF. CDR3 bases: TGTGCCAGCAGCCCGAGGACTAGCGGGAGGACCCGTAGCACAGATACGCAGTATTTT.

The chain couples TRBV27 to TRBJ2-1, with a possible D match to TRBD2 (5 bases). V dropped 8 bases and J dropped 0 bases, with 11 bases sitting between them. This CDR3 has 14 amino acids. In germline, CDR1 is MNHEY, CDR2 SMNVEV (reference sequence). The DNA of the CDR3 is TGTGCCAGCCGAGCGGTTAGCTCCTACAATGAGCAGTTCTTC. As protein: CASRAVSSYNEQFF.

The V and J genes are TRBV15 and TRBJ1-3; tentative D call: TRBD1 (5 bases). This CDR3 is 16 amino acids long. Germline CDR1 is LNHNV and CDR2 is YYDKDF (reference sequence). V was shortened by 3 bases and J by 3 bases, with 15 bases between the two germline ends. CDR3 in amino acids: CATSSQGLAIGNTIYF. The CDR3 region has the DNA TGTGCCACCAGCAGCCAGGGACTGGCGATTGGAAACACCATATATTTT. Full variable domain (remainder filled in from reference TRBV15 and TRBJ1-3): DAMVIQNPRYQVTQFGKPVTLSCSQTLNHNVMYWYQQKSSQAPKLLFHYYDKDFNNEADTPDNFQSRRPNTSFCFLDIRSPGLGDTAMYLCATSSQGLAIGNTIYFGEGSWLTVV.

This chain links TRBV7-9 with TRBJ2-2; 8 nucleotides match TRBD2. The CDR3 runs to 16 residues. With 5 bases clipped from V and 7 bases from J, the junction kept 12 bases outside the gene matches. CDR1 and CDR2 from the germline V gene are SEHNR and FQNEAQ (reference sequence). The CDR3 loop is CASSTRGSGIVGELFF. CDR3 nucleotide sequence: TGTGCCAGCAGCACCCGGGGTAGCGGGATTGTCGGGGAGCTGTTTTTT.

This clone appeared a few times. The chain combines TRBV5-4 with TRBJ1-1; the D gene is possibly TRBD1 (5 bases). Germline V lookup: CDR1 SGHNT, CDR2 YYREEE (reference sequence). This CDR3 spans 13 amino acids. Trimming cost V 4 bases and J 1 base, with 8 bases left between them. CDR3 loop: CASSRDSNTEAFF. The CDR3 DNA is TGTGCCAGCAGCCGGGACTCGAACACTGAAGCTTTCTTT.